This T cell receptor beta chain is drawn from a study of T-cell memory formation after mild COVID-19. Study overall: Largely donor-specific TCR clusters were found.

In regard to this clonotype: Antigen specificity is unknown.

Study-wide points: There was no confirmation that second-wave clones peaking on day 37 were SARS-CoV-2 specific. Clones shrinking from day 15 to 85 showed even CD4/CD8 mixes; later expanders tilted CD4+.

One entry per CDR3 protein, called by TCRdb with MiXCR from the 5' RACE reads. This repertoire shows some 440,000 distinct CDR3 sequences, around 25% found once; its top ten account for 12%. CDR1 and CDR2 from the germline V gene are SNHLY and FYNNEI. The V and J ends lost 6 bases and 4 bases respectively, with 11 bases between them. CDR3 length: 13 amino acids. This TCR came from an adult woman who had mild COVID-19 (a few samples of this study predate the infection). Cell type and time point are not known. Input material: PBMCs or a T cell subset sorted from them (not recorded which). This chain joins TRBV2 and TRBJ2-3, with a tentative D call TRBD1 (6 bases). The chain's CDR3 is CASRGTRADTQYF. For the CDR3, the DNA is TGTGCCAGCAGGGGGACACGCGCAGATACGCAGTATTTT.